Shown below are 22 T cell receptor beta chains from a single sample sequenced in a study of blood T cell repertoires in COVID-19. Sequenced by immunoSEQ multiplex PCR; TCRdb stores in-frame clones only, minus some. The sample includes 35,000 to 50,000 clones, more than 70% of them seen just once. The sequenced sample consisted of peripheral blood. The receptor source for this set is a human donor in a cohort sampled during active COVID-19.

The chain recombines TRBV27 with TRBJ2-3; 10 bases match TRBD2. The V and J ends lost 4 bases and 5 bases, in that order; junction bases with no gene match: 6. This CDR3 region has 15 residues. The germline gives CDR1 MNHEY, CDR2 SMNVEV (reference sequence). The CDR3 here is CASSWGVAGGDTQYF. As DNA, the CDR3 is TGTGCCAGCAGTTGGGGGGTAGCGGGAGGAGATACGCAGTATTTT.

This chain joins TRBV2 and TRBJ2-7; unclear D gene. Deletions cut 4 bases from V and 0 bases from J, with 13 bases between. This CDR3 contains 15 residues. Germline loops: CDR1 SNHLY, CDR2 FYNNEI. The CDR3 DNA reads TGTGCCAGCAGTGTTACCCGACTGAGCTCCTACGAGCAGTACTTC. Protein product: CASSVTRLSSYEQYF.

This chain joins TRBV7-9 and TRBJ2-7; D perhaps matches TRBD2 (5 bases). This CDR3 spans 16 amino acids. Germline V gene lookup returns CDR1 SEHNR and CDR2 FQNEAQ (reference sequence). V was pared by 5 bases and J by 4 bases, with 21 bases between. The CDR3 sequence is CASSGRQREGTYEQYF. The CDR3 nucleotides read TGTGCCAGCAGCGGCCGGCAGCGTGAGGGAACTTACGAGCAGTACTTC.

V usage is TRBV24-1 and J usage is TRBJ2-3; D is possibly TRBD2 (6 bases). Germline CDR1 KGHDR, CDR2 SFDVKD. Trimming removed 2 bases at V and 5 bases at J, with 16 bases between. This CDR3 comprises 16 residues. The CDR3 sequence: CATSDSKEGGVDTQYF. The CDR3 bases are TGTGCCACCAGTGATTCAAAGGAGGGAGGCGTAGATACGCAGTATTTT.

The genes are TRBV3-1 (or the pseudogene TRBV3-2) and TRBJ1-1, with D possibly being TRBD1 (5 bases). This CDR3 is 13 amino acids long. Germline CDR1 LGHDT, CDR2 YNNKEL (reference sequence). V lost 5 bases to trimming and J lost 7 bases, with 14 bases between them. DNA for the CDR3: TGTGCCAGCAGCTTGGGGGGAACTTATGAAGCTTTCTTT. This translates into CASSLGGTYEAFF.

This clone was seen only once. The CDR3 DNA sequence: TGTGCCAGCAGCCAAGCGGGAGTTGAGCAGTTCTTC. As protein: CASSQAGVEQFF. V gene TRBV14 combines with J gene TRBJ2-1, with D perhaps TRBD2 (6 bases). This CDR3 comprises 12 residues. The ends were cut back, 1 base at V and 9 bases at J, with 7 bases in the middle. CDR1 is SGHDN, CDR2 FVKESK, per germline. Full variable domain (rest looked up from reference TRBV14 and TRBJ2-1): EAGVTQFPSHSVIEKGQTVTLRCDPISGHDNLYWYRRVMGKEIKFLLHFVKESKQDESGMPNNRFLAERTGGTYSTLKVQPAELEDSGVYFCASSQAGVEQFFGPGTRLTVL.

The chain links TRBV7-8 to TRBJ1-4, with no clear D. The V end was cut by 1 base, the J end by 3 bases, with 6 bases between. CDR3 length: 14 residues. Germline V CDR1 and CDR2: SGHVS, FQNEAQ. The CDR3 region is CASSLGDANEKLFF. The DNA for the CDR3 is TGTGCCAGCAGCTTAGGAGATGCTAATGAAAAACTGTTTTTT.

This clone appeared a few times. This chain links TRBV7-2 with TRBJ2-2, with 8 bases that match TRBD1. Germline values: CDR1 SGHTA, CDR2 FQGNSA. Trimming cost V 7 bases and J 7 bases; bases outside gene matches: 5. CDR3 size: 13 residues. CDR3 residues: CASTPGGFGELFF. The DNA of the CDR3 is TGTGCCAGCACCCCAGGGGGCTTCGGGGAGCTGTTTTTT. Full variable domain (rest looked up from reference TRBV7-2 and TRBJ2-2): GAGVSQSPSNKVTEKGKDVELRCDPISGHTALYWYRQSLGQGLEFLIYFQGNSAPDKSGLPSDRFSAERTGGSVSTLTIQRTQQEDSAVYLCASTPGGFGELFFGEGSRLTVL.

J is TRBJ1-4 and V is TRBV3-1 (or the pseudogene TRBV3-2); unclear D gene. CDR3 length equals 14 residues. V lost 1 base to trimming and J lost 8 bases, with 11 bases between them. The V gene's germline CDR1 is LGHDT and CDR2 YNNKEL (reference sequence). CDR3 nucleotides: TGTGCCAGCAGCCAAGGCCCGGGAGGGGAAAAACTGTTTTTT. Its translation: CASSQGPGGEKLFF.

This chain joins TRBV30 and TRBJ1-2; 7 bases are shared with TRBD1. Germline values: CDR1 GTSNPN, CDR2 SVGIG (reference sequence). J gave up 4 bases and V 3 bases, and 5 bases lay outside the gene matches. This CDR3 is 13 amino acids long. The CDR3 sequence is CAWRLQGFYGYTF. In nucleotides, the CDR3 is TGTGCCTGGAGACTACAGGGGTTCTATGGCTACACCTTC.

The gene calls are TRBV5-1 and TRBJ2-1; maybe TRBD1 (5 bases). CDR1 SGHRS and CDR2 YFSETQ come from the germline V gene. This CDR3 has 22 amino acids. The V end lost 2 bases, the J end lost 0 bases, and 30 bases lay between the germline ends. In DNA form, the CDR3 reads TGCGCCAGCAGCTTACCCCTGGATTACACTCAGGGCAGCACTTCCTCCTACAATGAGCAGTTCTTC. This gives the protein CASSLPLDYTQGSTSSYNEQFF. Looking up the rest from reference TRBV5-1 and TRBJ2-1 gives the full variable domain: KAGVTQTPRYLIKTRGQQVTLSCSPISGHRSVSWYQQTPGQGLQFLFEYFSETQRNKGNFPGRFSGRQFSNSRSEMNVSTLELGDSALYLCASSLPLDYTQGSTSSYNEQFFGPGTRLTVL.

The V call is TRBV10-3, the J call TRBJ2-3; possibly TRBD2 for D (6 bases). Germline CDR1 and CDR2: ENHRY and SYGVKD. The CDR3 has 15 residues. V lost 6 bases, J lost 0 bases, and 13 bases lay in between. The CDR3 DNA sequence: TGTGCCATCAGGCGGGACTTTTCTAGCACAGATACGCAGTATTTT. This encodes CAIRRDFSSTDTQYF.

The gene calls are TRBV9 and TRBJ2-5; 9 nucleotides agree with TRBD1. J gave up 4 bases and V 7 bases, and 8 bases lay outside the gene matches. The CDR3 consists of 14 residues. Germline CDR1 and CDR2: SGDLS and YYNGEE. This CDR3 reads CASGRTGDRETQYF. DNA for the CDR3: TGTGCCAGCGGCCGGACAGGGGATCGAGAGACCCAGTACTTC.

CDR3 residues: CASSYGGLNWSSYNEQFF. As DNA, the CDR3 is TGTGCCAGCAGTTACGGAGGGTTGAACTGGAGCTCGTACAATGAGCAGTTCTTC. The V gene is TRBV6-2 or TRBV6-3, the J gene TRBJ2-1, with a tentative D call TRBD2 (6 bases). Germline lookup yields CDR1 MNHEY and CDR2 SVGEGT. The length of the CDR3 is 18 residues. Trimming left V 2 bases short and J 4 bases short, with 21 bases between.

The chain carries TRBV12-1 and TRBJ2-3; TRBD2 was called by the table and not checked on the DNA. TRBV12-1 is tagged as a pseudogene. The CDR3 has 15 amino acids. CDR3 nucleotide sequence: TGTGCCAGCTCACCCTACGGGACTAGCACAGATACGCAGTATTTT. Residues: CASSPYGTSTDTQYF.

Written as DNA, the CDR3 is TGTGCCAGCACCCCACCGGGACTAGCGGAGCAGCCCTACGAGCAGTACTTC. This gives the protein CASTPPGLAEQPYEQYF. The chain recombines TRBV28 with TRBJ2-7, with TRBD2 identical over 11 bases. J was trimmed by 2 bases and V by 7 bases; bases with no gene match: 13. Germline V gene sequence: CDR1 MDHEN, CDR2 SYDVKM. This CDR3 has 17 residues.

The V and J genes are TRBV3-1 (or the pseudogene TRBV3-2) and TRBJ2-1; D not resolved. CDR1 and CDR2 (germline): LGHDT, YNNKEL (reference sequence). The germline V and J ends were trimmed by 3 bases and 7 bases, with 16 bases remaining between them. The CDR3 is 15 amino acids. CDR3 loop: CASSQILTRSNEQFF. For the CDR3, the DNA is TGTGCCAGCAGCCAGATCCTGACTCGGTCGAATGAGCAGTTCTTC.

The chain joins TRBV20-1 to TRBJ2-1; no firm D call. There are 10 residues in the CDR3. V lost 6 bases and J lost 8, with 8 bases in between. In germline, CDR1 is DFQATT, CDR2 SNEGSKA (reference sequence). This CDR3 is CSAKSYEQFF. DNA of the CDR3: TGCAGTGCCAAGAGCTATGAGCAGTTCTTC.

The chain uses TRBV10-3 and TRBJ2-3; D might be TRBD1 (6 bases). V was trimmed by 3 bases and J by 2 bases, leaving 15 bases between them. CDR3 length: 16 residues. CDR1 is ENHRY and CDR2 is SYGVKD in the germline V gene. The DNA for the CDR3 is TGTGCCATCAGTGAACAGGGCGGCACCACCACAGATACGCAGTATTTT. Amino acids: CAISEQGGTTTDTQYF.

The V gene is TRBV6-5, the J gene TRBJ1-1, with 10 bases lining up with TRBD1. Germline CDR1 and CDR2: MNHEY and SVGAGI. The CDR3 has 15 amino acids. After removal of 7 bases from V and 4 bases from J, the junction contained 9 bases not matched to a gene. CDR3 sequence (DNA): TGTGCCAGCAACCGACAGGGGGCGTGGGTCACTGAAGCTTTCTTT. Protein: CASNRQGAWVTEAFF.

The rearrangement uses TRBV27 and TRBJ1-5, with D maybe TRBD1 (6 bases). CDR1 and CDR2 (germline): MNHEY, SMNVEV (reference sequence). V shed 9 bases and J shed 5 bases, with 14 bases lying between them. CDR3 length: 13 residues. The chain's CDR3 is CASGDTVDQPQHF. The CDR3 region has the DNA TGTGCCAGTGGGGACACGGTGGATCAGCCCCAGCATTTT.

This clone was recorded only once. The V and J genes are TRBV6-5 and TRBJ1-1; D remains ambiguous. This CDR3 spans 12 amino acids. CDR1 and CDR2 from the germline V gene are MNHEY and SVGAGI. Trimming removed 6 bases from V and 4 bases from J, with 9 bases in between. Here the CDR3 DNA reads TGTGCCAGCAGCCGAAGAGGCACTGAAGCTTTCTTT. Protein sequence: CASSRRGTEAFF.